This T cell receptor beta chain was captured by sequencing in a study of T-cell memory formation after mild COVID-19. Study as a whole: TCR clusters were mostly confined to one donor each. Findings and caveats of the study: Among contracting clones, CD4+ were mainly CM/EM and CD8+ enriched in EMRA. Contracting clones from day 15 to 85 showed balanced CD4/CD8; later expanders favored CD4+. Clonal second-wave expansions that peaked on day 37 had unconfirmed SARS-CoV-2 specificity.

Points on this clonotype: Its antigen is not known.

TCRdb re-derived calls from the 5' RACE reads in MiXCR, one entry per CDR3 protein. The sample comprises hundreds of thousands of distinct CDR3 sequences, about a fifth of which are singletons, and approximately 8.4% rests with the top ten. The source material was PBMCs or a T cell subset sorted from them (not recorded which). This TCR derives from an adult woman who had mild COVID-19 (a few samples of this study predate the infection). Cell type and time point are not known.

For the CDR3, the DNA is TGTGCCAGCAGCTCCAGACTAGCGGGAGGATCAGATACGCAGTATTTT. Encoded protein: CASSSRLAGGSDTQYF. The V gene is TRBV11-3, the J gene TRBJ2-3; 13 bases line up with TRBD2. The CDR3 is made up of 16 amino acids. CDR1 is SGHNT and CDR2 is YENEEA in the germline V gene. J was trimmed by 4 bases and V by 4 bases; bases with no gene match: 5.